These 8 T cell receptor beta chains were sequenced from one sample in a study of T cell repertoires in cytomegalovirus infection. MiXCR was run by TCRdb on the reads, yielding one entry per CDR3 protein. The profile covers almost 300,000 distinct CDR3 sequences, with roughly a tenth appearing a single time and less than 3% taken by the ten largest. Source material: PBMCs. The receptors shown here come from a human donor in good health (CMV status not recorded). Some clones in this sample may be carry-over from other donors' samples.

This clonotype was recorded a few times. The chain combines TRBV20-1 with TRBJ2-2; D uncertain. The germline gives CDR1 DFQATT, CDR2 SNEGSKA (reference sequence). The V end lost 3 bases, the J end lost 0 bases, and 14 bases lay between the germline ends. The CDR3 runs to 16 residues. The CDR3 sequence is CSARGFDTSNTGELFF. The CDR3 DNA reads TGCAGTGCTAGGGGGTTCGACACTTCGAACACCGGGGAGCTGTTTTTT.

This clonotype was observed many times. The V and J genes are TRBV15 and TRBJ2-3, with D uncertain. The CDR3 is 12 amino acids. V gave up 1 base and J gave up 5 bases, with 4 bases separating them. Germline V gene sequence: CDR1 LNHNV, CDR2 YYDKDF (reference sequence). CDR3: CATSRVGDTQYF. The CDR3 DNA follows: TGTGCCACCAGCAGAGTCGGAGATACGCAGTATTTT.

This clonotype was detected ten times or more. The chain couples TRBV20-1 to TRBJ1-2, with TRBD1 identical over 7 bases. Trimming removed 0 bases from V and 4 bases from J; junction bases left unmatched: 11. The CDR3 loop spans 16 amino acids. CDR1 is DFQATT, CDR2 SNEGSKA, per germline (reference sequence). Written as DNA, the CDR3 is TGCAGTGCTAGAGACCATCAGGGGGTCAGCGGCTATGGCTACACCTTC. It codes for CSARDHQGVSGYGYTF.

In this sample, this clonotype turned up many times. This chain joins TRBV19 and TRBJ2-1; weak D call: TRBD2 (7 bases). The CDR3 runs to 15 residues. Germline V gene lookup returns CDR1 LNHDA and CDR2 SQIVND (reference sequence). V lost 1 base, J lost 7 bases, and 14 bases lay in between. The CDR3: CASSIVRGARNEQFF. CDR3 bases: TGTGCCAGTAGTATAGTCCGGGGGGCAAGGAATGAGCAGTTCTTC.

The V call is TRBV10-2, the J call TRBJ1-2; weak D call: TRBD1 (6 bases). Germline values: CDR1 WSHSY, CDR2 SAAADI. CDR3 length: 13 amino acids. The V end was cut by 5 bases, the J end by 4 bases, with 11 bases between. The CDR3 bases are TGCGCCAGCAGTCAGGGGTACAGCTATGGCTACACCTTC. It encodes CASSQGYSYGYTF.

The CDR3: CSGLVNTEAFF. CDR3 nucleotides: TGCAGCGGACTGGTGAACACTGAAGCTTTCTTT. The rearrangement joins TRBV29-1 to TRBJ1-1; D call uncertain. The CDR3 consists of 11 residues. The V end was cut by 7 bases, the J end by 0 bases, with 6 bases between. Looked up from germline, CDR1 is SQVTM and CDR2 is ANQGSEA.

The chain has TRBV2 and TRBJ2-5, with D tentatively TRBD1 (7 bases). CDR3 length: 16 residues. V was trimmed by 0 bases and J by 5 bases, leaving 16 bases between them. CDR1 and CDR2 from the germline V gene are SNHLY and FYNNEI. The CDR3 sequence: CASSEATAGGQETQYF. The CDR3 coding sequence is TGTGCCAGCAGTGAAGCTACGGCAGGGGGGCAGGAGACCCAGTACTTC.

The V gene is TRBV7-9, the J gene TRBJ2-1; 8 bases are a match to TRBD2. The CDR3 length is 13 residues. Germline V gene lookup returns CDR1 SEHNR and CDR2 FQNEAQ (reference sequence). After removal of 3 bases from V and 13 bases from J, the junction contained 8 bases not matched to a gene. The CDR3 coding sequence is TGTGCCAGCAGCTTGGATAACGGACTAGCCCAGTTCTTC. It specifies CASSLDNGLAQFF.